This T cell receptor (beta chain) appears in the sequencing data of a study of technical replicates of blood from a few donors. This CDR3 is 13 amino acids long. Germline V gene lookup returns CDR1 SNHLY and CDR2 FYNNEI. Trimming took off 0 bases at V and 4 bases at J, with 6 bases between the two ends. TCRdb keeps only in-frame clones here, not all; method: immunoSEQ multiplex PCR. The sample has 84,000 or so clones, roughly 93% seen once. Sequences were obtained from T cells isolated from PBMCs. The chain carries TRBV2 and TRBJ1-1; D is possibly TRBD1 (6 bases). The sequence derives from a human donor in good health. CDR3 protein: CASSEAGGTEAFF. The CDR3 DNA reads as TGTGCCAGCAGTGAAGCAGGGGGCACTGAAGCTTTCTTT.